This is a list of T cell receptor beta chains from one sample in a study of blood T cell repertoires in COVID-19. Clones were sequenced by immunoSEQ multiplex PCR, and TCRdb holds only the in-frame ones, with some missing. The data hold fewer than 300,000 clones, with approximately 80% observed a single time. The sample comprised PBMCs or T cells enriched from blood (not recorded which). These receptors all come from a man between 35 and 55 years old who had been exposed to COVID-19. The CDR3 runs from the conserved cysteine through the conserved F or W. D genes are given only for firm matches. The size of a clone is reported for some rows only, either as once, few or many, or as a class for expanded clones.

TGTGCCAGCAGCCTTGGCACCTGGGGGGTGCAGTTCTTC | CASSLGTWGVQFF | TRBJ2-1 | - | once | TRBV7-8
TGTGCTAGCGCTCCAGGTTATTGGGCAACTAATGAAAAACTGTTTTTT | CASAPGYWATNEKLFF | TRBJ1-4 | - | - | TRBV12-5
TGCGCCAGCGGGGGGACAGGGGGTACAGATACGCAGTATTTT | CASGGTGGTDTQYF | TRBJ2-3 | TRBD1 | once | TRBV5-1
TGCGCCAGCAGCTTGTGGTCGGTCTACGATGGCTACACCTTC | CASSLWSVYDGYTF | TRBJ1-2 | - | - | TRBV5-1
TGTGCCAGTACCCCGAACCGGGCCAGGGGCGAGACCCAGCATTTT | CASTPNRARGETQHF | TRBJ1-5 | - | - | TRBV19
TGCGCCAGCAGCTTGCTTGTTGGGAGCTCCTACGAGCAGTACTTC | CASSLLVGSSYEQYF | TRBJ2-7 | - | - | TRBV5-1
TGTGCCAGCAGCCCCCCAACAGGGTTCTTGTACGAGCAGTACTTC | CASSPPTGFLYEQYF | TRBJ2-7 | - | - | TRBV7-9
TGTGCCATCAGCCGAATCACAGGGCGATACAATGAGCAGTTCTTC | CAISRITGRYNEQFF | TRBJ2-1 | - | once | TRBV10-3
TGTGCCAGTAGTATGGTGCGGACTGAATTTTTAGAAAAACTGTTTTTT | CASSMVRTEFLEKLFF | TRBJ1-4 | - | - | TRBV19
TGTGCCAGCTCCCCCCCCGGGAACACCGGGGAGCTGTTTTTT | CASSPPGNTGELFF | TRBJ2-2 | - | - | TRBV2
TGTGCCAGCATACTAAACAATGAGCAGTTCTTC | CASILNNEQFF | TRBJ2-1 | - | - | TRBV28
TGTGCCTGCAACAGGGGAAACGGCAATCAGCCCCAGCATTTT | CACNRGNGNQPQHF | TRBJ1-5 | TRBD1 | - | TRBV30
TGTGCCAGCAGTGAACTAGCGGGAGGGCCCAATGAGCAGTTCTTC | CASSELAGGPNEQFF | TRBJ2-1 | TRBD2 | few | TRBV6-1
TGTGCCAGTAGTAAGACAGGGGCACTCCTATATGGCTACACCTTC | CASSKTGALLYGYTF | TRBJ1-2 | TRBD1 | - | TRBV19
TGTGCCAGCAGCCCACAGACCATTCTTGGGGAGCAGTACTTC | CASSPQTILGEQYF | TRBJ2-7 | - | - | TRBV11-2
TGTGCCAGCCGGGACAGTTCCTACAATGAGCAGTTCTTC | CASRDSSYNEQFF | TRBJ2-1 | TRBD1 | - | TRBV6-6
TGTGCCAGTGGCTCTCAACAGGGGCGTGGTGAAGCTTTCTTT | CASGSQQGRGEAFF | TRBJ1-1 | TRBD1 | few | TRBV19
TGTGCCAGCAGCGAAGATCAGTCTGGAAACACCATATATTTT | CASSEDQSGNTIYF | TRBJ1-3 | - | once | TRBV5-4
TGTGCCAGCAGCTTAGCGTCCCAGCGGGAGTACAATGAGCAGTTCTTC | CASSLASQREYNEQFF | TRBJ2-1 | TRBD2 | many | TRBV7-8
TGCGCCAGCAGCTTGGCGTGGGGAGTAGAGGATTCACCCCTCCACTTT | CASSLAWGVEDSPLHF | TRBJ1-6 | - | - | TRBV5-1
TGTGCCATCAGTGGTACTAGCGGGGATTCTACAACCCAGCAGTTCTTC | CAISGTSGDSTTQQFF | TRBJ2-1 | TRBD2 | - | TRBV10-3
TGCGCCAGCAGTGAACCAGCGCGATCCAATGAGCAGTTCTTC | CASSEPARSNEQFF | TRBJ2-1 | - | - | TRBV10-2
TGTGCCAGTAGGAAGATGGGGGGAGAAAGTATTGCCAAAAACATTCAGTACTTC | CASRKMGGESIAKNIQYF | TRBJ2-4 | - | - | TRBV19
TGTGCCAGCATAAAAGGACAGTTAAGACAAGAGACCCAGTACTTC | CASIKGQLRQETQYF | TRBJ2-5 | - | - | TRBV2
TGTGCCAGCAGTGGCACAGAAACCTACGAGCAGTACTTC | CASSGTETYEQYF | TRBJ2-7 | - | - | TRBV28
TGTGCCTGGAGCGGACAGCCTAATCAGCCCCAGCATTTT | CAWSGQPNQPQHF | TRBJ1-5 | - | once | TRBV30
TGCGCCAGCAGCTTTGGACAGGAGGCCACTGAAGCTTTCTTT | CASSFGQEATEAFF | TRBJ1-1 | TRBD1 | - | TRBV5-1
TGTGCCAGCAGCGCGGACAGGGCGGAGTACGAGCAGTACTTC | CASSADRAEYEQYF | TRBJ2-7 | TRBD1 | - | TRBV9
TGTGCCACCAGTGATGAAACGGGAGGGCCCCTTTCCGGGGAGCTGTTTTTT | CATSDETGGPLSGELFF | TRBJ2-2 | TRBD2 | few | TRBV24-1
TGTGCCAGCAGCCGACAGGGCGTCAATCAGCCCCAGCATTTT | CASSRQGVNQPQHF | TRBJ1-5 | TRBD1 | - | TRBV7-9
TGTGCCAGCACCCCTCACTACTTCAACAGCGGGGGTGGCGATGAGCAGTTCTTC | CASTPHYFNSGGGDEQFF | TRBJ2-1 | TRBD2 | - | TRBV3-1/TRBV3-2
TGCGCCAGCAGCCACACTGATCGGGACAATGAGCAGTTCTTC | CASSHTDRDNEQFF | TRBJ2-1 | - | - | TRBV4-1
TGTGCCAGCAACATGGGAACTAGCGGGAAACAAGAGACCCAGTACTTC | CASNMGTSGKQETQYF | TRBJ2-5 | TRBD2 | - | TRBV7-8
TGTGCCACGTCACAGGGCGGGCTCACTGAAGCTTTCTTT | CATSQGGLTEAFF | TRBJ1-1 | - | many | TRBV5-4
TGTGCCAGCAGTACCGGGGACAAACCCAGAAACACCATATATTTT | CASSTGDKPRNTIYF | TRBJ1-3 | - | - | TRBV2
TGTGCCAGCAGCTTTTCCAGGTCCTACGAGCAGTACTTC | CASSFSRSYEQYF | TRBJ2-7 | - | - | TRBV11-3
TGTGCCAGCAGCTTACGGCTAGCGGGAGTTTTTGATACGCAGTATTTT | CASSLRLAGVFDTQYF | TRBJ2-3 | TRBD2 | - | TRBV11-2
TGTGCCTGGACCCTGGACACCGACTACGAGCAGTACTTC | CAWTLDTDYEQYF | TRBJ2-7 | - | - | TRBV30
TGTGCCAGTAGTACCGAGGGGGCGCGTGGAAATTCACCCCTCCACTTT | CASSTEGARGNSPLHF | TRBJ1-6 | TRBD1 | - | TRBV19
TGTGCCAGTACCCTGACAGGCGACCTCTATGGCTACACCTTC | CASTLTGDLYGYTF | TRBJ1-2 | - | - | TRBV19
TGTGCCAGCAGTCCGACCGGACAGGGGGAATTCGGCTACACCTTC | CASSPTGQGEFGYTF | TRBJ1-2 | TRBD1 | - | TRBV6-5
TGCGCCAGCAGCTTGGCCGTAGCGGGAGTAGGGTACAATGAGCAGTTCTTC | CASSLAVAGVGYNEQFF | TRBJ2-1 | TRBD2 | - | TRBV5-1
TGTGCCAGCAGCCTCGCACTTGGCTACGAGCAGTACTTC | CASSLALGYEQYF | TRBJ2-7 | - | - | TRBV3-1/TRBV3-2
TGTGCCAGCAGTCGCCGACAGGGTGGCGAGCAGTACTTC | CASSRRQGGEQYF | TRBJ2-7 | TRBD1 | - | TRBV27
TGTGCCAGCAGCTCAACGACAGGGCCTGAAGCTTTCTTT | CASSSTTGPEAFF | TRBJ1-1 | TRBD1 | - | TRBV7-3
TGTGCCAGTAGGACTAGCGGGTCAACCTACGAGCAGTACTTC | CASRTSGSTYEQYF | TRBJ2-7 | TRBD2 | - | TRBV19
TGTGCCAGCAGCGAGACTAGCGGGATTAACATTCAGTACTTC | CASSETSGINIQYF | TRBJ2-4 | TRBD2 | - | TRBV7-3
TGTGCCAGCCAAGGGGGACGGATTAACACCGGGGAGCTGTTTTTT | CASQGGRINTGELFF | TRBJ2-2 | - | once | TRBV6-5
TGTGCCAGCAGCCCCCCGGCGGGAGGTTCCTACGAGCAGTACTTC | CASSPPAGGSYEQYF | TRBJ2-7 | TRBD2 | - | TRBV7-9
TGTGCCAGCAGTGATGAGGGGGGCAATCAGCCCCAGCATTTT | CASSDEGGNQPQHF | TRBJ1-5 | - | - | TRBV2
TGTGCCAGCGAACGCAGCTCTGGAAACACCATATATTTT | CASERSSGNTIYF | TRBJ1-3 | - | once | TRBV19
TGTGCCAGCAGTGAAGAACGGACAGCGTTCACAGATACGCAGTATTTT | CASSEERTAFTDTQYF | TRBJ2-3 | - | - | TRBV2
TGCAGTGCTAGTGGTCTAGCTTCGAACTACAATGAGCAGTTCTTC | CSASGLASNYNEQFF | TRBJ2-1 | - | - | TRBV20-1
TGTGCCAGCAGTAACAGACAGGGGGTACATACGCAGTATTTT | CASSNRQGVHTQYF | TRBJ2-3 | TRBD1 | once | TRBV6-5
TGTGCCAGCAGTGAACGCAGGGCTGGTAATGAAAAACTGTTTTTT | CASSERRAGNEKLFF | TRBJ1-4 | - | - | TRBV6-1
TGCGCCAGCAGCCACACGTCAGAACCCCATAACTATGGCTACACCTTC | CASSHTSEPHNYGYTF | TRBJ1-2 | - | - | TRBV23-1